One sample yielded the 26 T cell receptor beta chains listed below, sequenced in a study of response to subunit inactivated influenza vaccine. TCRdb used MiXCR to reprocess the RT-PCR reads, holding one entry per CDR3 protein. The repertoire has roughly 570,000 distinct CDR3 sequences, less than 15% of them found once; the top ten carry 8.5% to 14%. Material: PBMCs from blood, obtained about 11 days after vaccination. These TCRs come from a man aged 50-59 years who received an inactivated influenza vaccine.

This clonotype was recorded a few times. The DNA for the CDR3 is TGTGCCAGCAGCAAAGTCCCCAGGACAGAACTCTACGAGCAGTACTTC. It is translated as CASSKVPRTELYEQYF. This chain links TRBV21-1 with TRBJ2-7; the table's D call of TRBD1 was not tested on the DNA. TRBV21-1 is deemed a pseudogene. CDR3 length: 16 amino acids.

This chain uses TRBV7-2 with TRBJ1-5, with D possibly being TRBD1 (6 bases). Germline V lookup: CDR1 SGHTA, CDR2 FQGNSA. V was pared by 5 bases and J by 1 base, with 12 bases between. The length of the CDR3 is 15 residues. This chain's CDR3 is CASSQTGSSNQPQHF. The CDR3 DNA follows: TGTGCCAGCAGCCAAACAGGGAGCAGCAATCAGCCCCAGCATTTT. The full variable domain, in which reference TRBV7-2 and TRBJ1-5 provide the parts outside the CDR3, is GAGVSQSPSNKVTEKGKDVELRCDPISGHTALYWYRQSLGQGLEFLIYFQGNSAPDKSGLPSDRFSAERTGGSVSTLTIQRTQQEDSAVYLCASSQTGSSNQPQHFGDGTRLSIL.

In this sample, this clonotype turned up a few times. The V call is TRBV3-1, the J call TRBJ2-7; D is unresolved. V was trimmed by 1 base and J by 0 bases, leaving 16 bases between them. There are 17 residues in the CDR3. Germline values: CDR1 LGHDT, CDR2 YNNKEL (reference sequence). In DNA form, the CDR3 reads TGTGCCAGCAGCCAAGTTCGAGCAACTCTAAGCTCCTACGAGCAGTACTTC. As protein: CASSQVRATLSSYEQYF.

CDR3 in DNA: TGTGCCAGGAAACAAGGCGGTGGCTACACCTTC. Translation: CARKQGGGYTF. This rearrangement joins TRBV7-2 to TRBJ1-2; D uncertain. The V gene lost 9 bases and the J gene lost 7 bases, with 12 bases spanning the gap. CDR1 is SGHTA and CDR2 is FQGNSA in the germline V gene. CDR3 size: 11 residues.

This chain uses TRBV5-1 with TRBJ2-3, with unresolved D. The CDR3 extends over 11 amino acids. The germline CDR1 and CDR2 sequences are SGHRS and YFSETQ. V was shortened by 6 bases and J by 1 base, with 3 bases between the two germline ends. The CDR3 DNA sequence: TGCGCCAGCACGGGCACAGATACGCAGTATTTT. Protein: CASTGTDTQYF.

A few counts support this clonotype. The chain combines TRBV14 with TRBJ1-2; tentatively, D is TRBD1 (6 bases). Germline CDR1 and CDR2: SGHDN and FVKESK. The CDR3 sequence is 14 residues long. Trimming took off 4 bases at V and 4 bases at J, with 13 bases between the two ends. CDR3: CASSPRQASYGYTF. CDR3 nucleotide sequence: TGTGCCAGCAGCCCCCGACAGGCCTCCTATGGCTACACCTTC.

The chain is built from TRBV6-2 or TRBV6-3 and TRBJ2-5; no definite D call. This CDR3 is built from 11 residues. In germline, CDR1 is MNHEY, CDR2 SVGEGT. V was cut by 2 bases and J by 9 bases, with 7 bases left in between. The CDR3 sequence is CASSYGSAQYF. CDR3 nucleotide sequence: TGTGCCAGCAGTTACGGGTCGGCCCAGTACTTC.

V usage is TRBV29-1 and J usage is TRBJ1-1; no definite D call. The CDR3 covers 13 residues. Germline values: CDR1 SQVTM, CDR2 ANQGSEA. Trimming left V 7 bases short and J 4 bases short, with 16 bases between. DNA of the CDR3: TGCAGCGCTCAGCCCGGGTGGGGCACTGAAGCTTTCTTT. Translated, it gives CSAQPGWGTEAFF.

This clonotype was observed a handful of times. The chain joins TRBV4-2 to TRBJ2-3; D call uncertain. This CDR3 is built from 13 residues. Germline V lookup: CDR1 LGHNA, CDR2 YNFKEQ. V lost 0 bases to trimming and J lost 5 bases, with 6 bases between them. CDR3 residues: CASSQEIRDTQYF. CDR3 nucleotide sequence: TGTGCCAGCAGCCAAGAAATCCGAGATACGCAGTATTTT.

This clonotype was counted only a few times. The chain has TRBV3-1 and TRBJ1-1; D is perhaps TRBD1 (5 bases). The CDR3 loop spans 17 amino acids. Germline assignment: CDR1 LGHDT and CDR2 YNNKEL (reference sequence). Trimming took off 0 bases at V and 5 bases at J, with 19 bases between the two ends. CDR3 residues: CASSQDGRAGGGTEAFF. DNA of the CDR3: TGTGCCAGCAGCCAAGACGGCAGGGCGGGGGGTGGTACTGAAGCTTTCTTT.

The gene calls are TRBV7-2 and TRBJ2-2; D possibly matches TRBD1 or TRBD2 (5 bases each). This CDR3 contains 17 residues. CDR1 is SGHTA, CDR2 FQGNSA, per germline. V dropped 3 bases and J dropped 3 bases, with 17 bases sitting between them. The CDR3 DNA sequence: TGTGCCAGCAGCTTCAATCGGGACGGTCTACACACCGGGGAGCTGTTTTTT. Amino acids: CASSFNRDGLHTGELFF.

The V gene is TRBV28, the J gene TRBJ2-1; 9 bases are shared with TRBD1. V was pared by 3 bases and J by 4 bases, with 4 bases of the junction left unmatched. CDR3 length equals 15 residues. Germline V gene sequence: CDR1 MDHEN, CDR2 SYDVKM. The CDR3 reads CASSFSGTGYNEQFF. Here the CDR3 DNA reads TGTGCCAGCAGTTTCTCCGGGACAGGGTACAATGAGCAGTTCTTC.

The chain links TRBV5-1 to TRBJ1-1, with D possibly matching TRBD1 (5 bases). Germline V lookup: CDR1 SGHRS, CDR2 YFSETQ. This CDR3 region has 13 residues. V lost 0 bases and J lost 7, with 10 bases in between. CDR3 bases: TGCGCCAGCAGCTTGGCCCCCGACAGTGAAGCTTTCTTT. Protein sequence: CASSLAPDSEAFF.

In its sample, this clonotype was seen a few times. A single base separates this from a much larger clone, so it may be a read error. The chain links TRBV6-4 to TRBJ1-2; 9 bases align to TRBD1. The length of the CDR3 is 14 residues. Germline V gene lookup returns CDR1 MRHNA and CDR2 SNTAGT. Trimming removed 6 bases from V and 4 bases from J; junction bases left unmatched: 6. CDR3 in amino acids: CASSRDRATYGYTF. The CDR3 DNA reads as TGTGCCAGCAGCCGGGACAGGGCTACCTATGGCTACACCTTC.

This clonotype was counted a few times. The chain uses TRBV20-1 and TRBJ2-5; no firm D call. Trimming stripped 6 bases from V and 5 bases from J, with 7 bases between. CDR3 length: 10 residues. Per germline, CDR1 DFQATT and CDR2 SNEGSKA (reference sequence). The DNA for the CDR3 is TGCAGTGCCACTTGGGAGACCCAGTACTTC. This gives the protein CSATWETQYF.

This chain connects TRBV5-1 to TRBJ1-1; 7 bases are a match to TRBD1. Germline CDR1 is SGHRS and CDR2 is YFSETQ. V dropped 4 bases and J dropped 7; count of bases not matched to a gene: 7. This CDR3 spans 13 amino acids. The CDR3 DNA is TGCGCCAGCAGCGGAACAGGGGTGGGTGAAGCTTTCTTT. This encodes CASSGTGVGEAFF.

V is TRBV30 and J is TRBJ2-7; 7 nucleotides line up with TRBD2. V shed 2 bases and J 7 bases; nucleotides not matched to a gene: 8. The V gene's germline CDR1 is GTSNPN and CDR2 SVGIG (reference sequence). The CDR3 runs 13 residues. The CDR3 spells CAWSLGGGREQYF. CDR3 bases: TGTGCCTGGAGTCTCGGGGGAGGGAGGGAGCAGTACTTC.

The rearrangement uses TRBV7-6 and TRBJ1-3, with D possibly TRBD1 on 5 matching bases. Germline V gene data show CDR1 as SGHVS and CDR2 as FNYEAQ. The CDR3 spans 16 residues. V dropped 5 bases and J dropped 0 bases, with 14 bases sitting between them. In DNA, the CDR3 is TGTGCCAGCAGCCCGAGACCGACAGCCTCTGGAAACACCATATATTTT. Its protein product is CASSPRPTASGNTIYF.

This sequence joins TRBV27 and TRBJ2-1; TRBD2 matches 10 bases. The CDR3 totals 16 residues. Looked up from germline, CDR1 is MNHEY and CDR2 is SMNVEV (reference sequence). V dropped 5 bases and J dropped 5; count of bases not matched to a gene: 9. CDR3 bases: TGTGCCAGCAGTCGGCGAGCGGGGGGGCTCGACAATGAGCAGTTCTTC. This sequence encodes CASSRRAGGLDNEQFF.

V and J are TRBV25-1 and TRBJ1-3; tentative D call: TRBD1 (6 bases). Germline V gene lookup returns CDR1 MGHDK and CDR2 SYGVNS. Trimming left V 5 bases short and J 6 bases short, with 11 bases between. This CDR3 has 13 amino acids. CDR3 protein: CASSSGGENTIYF. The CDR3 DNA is TGTGCCAGCAGTTCCGGGGGCGAAAACACCATATATTTT.

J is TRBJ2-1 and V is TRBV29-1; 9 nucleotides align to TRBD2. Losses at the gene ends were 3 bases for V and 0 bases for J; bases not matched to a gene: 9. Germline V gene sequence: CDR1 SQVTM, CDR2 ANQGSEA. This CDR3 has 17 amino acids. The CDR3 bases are TGCAGCGTTGACGGACCTAGCGGGGCCAGCTCCTACAATGAGCAGTTCTTC. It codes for CSVDGPSGASSYNEQFF.

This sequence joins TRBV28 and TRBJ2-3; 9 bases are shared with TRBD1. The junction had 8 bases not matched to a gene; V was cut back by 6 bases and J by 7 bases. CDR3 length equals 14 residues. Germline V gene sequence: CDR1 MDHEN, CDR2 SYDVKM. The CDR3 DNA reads TGTGCCAGCAGACCGGGACAGGGACGAAATACGCAGTATTTT. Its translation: CASRPGQGRNTQYF.

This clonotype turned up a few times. As DNA, the CDR3 is TGTGCCAGCAGATCCGACAGGGGCTATGGCTACACCTTC. Amino acids: CASRSDRGYGYTF. The rearrangement joins TRBV27 to TRBJ1-2; 8 nucleotides align to TRBD1. CDR1 and CDR2 (germline): MNHEY, SMNVEV (reference sequence). The trim removed 6 bases at V and 4 bases at J, leaving 4 bases unmatched. The CDR3 spans 13 residues.

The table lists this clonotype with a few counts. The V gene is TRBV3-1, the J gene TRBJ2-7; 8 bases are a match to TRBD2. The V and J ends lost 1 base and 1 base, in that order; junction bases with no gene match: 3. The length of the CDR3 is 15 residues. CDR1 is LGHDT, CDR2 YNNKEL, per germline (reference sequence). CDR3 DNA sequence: TGTGCCAGCAGCCAAGGAGCGGGGGTGTCCTACGAGCAGTACTTC. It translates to CASSQGAGVSYEQYF.

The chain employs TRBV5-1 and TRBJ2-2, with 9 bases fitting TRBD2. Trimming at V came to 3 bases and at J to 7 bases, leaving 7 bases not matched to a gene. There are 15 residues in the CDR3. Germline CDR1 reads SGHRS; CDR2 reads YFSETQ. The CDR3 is CASSSGTSLGGELFF. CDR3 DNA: TGCGCCAGCAGCTCCGGGACTAGCTTGGGCGGGGAGCTGTTTTTT.

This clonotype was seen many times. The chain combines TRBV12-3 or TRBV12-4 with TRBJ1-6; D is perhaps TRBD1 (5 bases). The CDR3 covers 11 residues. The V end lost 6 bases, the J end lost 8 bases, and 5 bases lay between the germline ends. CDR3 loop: CASSRDSPLHF. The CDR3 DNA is TGTGCCAGCAGCAGGGATTCACCCCTCCACTTT.